The 5 T cell receptor beta chains below were found in one sample sequenced in a study of immune aging and cytomegalovirus after organ transplant. Time point indicated: five sample-tagged time points from pre-transplant (day -1) to day 368 post-transplant, pooled. Libraries came from microwell single-cell capture using BD Rhapsody targeted mRNA and AbSeq reagents. TCRdb analysed the single-cell sequencing reads with MiXCR anew, one entry per CDR3 protein. The table includes roughly 23,000 distinct CDR3 sequences, about a third detected once. These receptors have no known antigen. The source was CMV peptide-activated CD4+ and CD8+ T cells sorted from blood, collected at five time points, pooled. Stated subset: sorted CD8+CD137+ and CD4+CD154+ T cells after less than 15 h CMV IE-1 peptide stimulation. The receptor source for this set is a female donor who had a heart transplant and CMV viremia.

This clonotype was seen at least ten times. The genes are TRBV19 and TRBJ1-6; a weak D match, TRBD1 (5 bases). V dropped 3 bases and J dropped 0 bases, with 18 bases sitting between them. Germline loops: CDR1 LNHDA, CDR2 SQIVND (reference sequence). CDR3 length equals 19 residues. This chain's CDR3 is CASSIGNRPWSSYNSPLHF. DNA for the CDR3: TGTGCCAGTAGTATCGGAAACAGGCCTTGGAGCTCCTATAATTCACCCCTCCACTTT.

The chain couples TRBV4-1 to TRBJ1-1, with 8 bases fitting TRBD1. CDR1 and CDR2 (germline): MGHRA, YSYEKL. With 6 bases clipped from V and 3 bases from J, the junction kept 3 bases outside the gene matches. The length of the CDR3 is 13 residues. In DNA, the CDR3 is TGCGCCAGCAGACAGACAGGGGACACTGAAGCTTTCTTT. Its protein is CASRQTGDTEAFF.

This clonotype showed up just a few times. The genes are TRBV23-1 and TRBJ1-5; 7 bases agree with TRBD1. TRBV23-1 is an open reading frame, and its role is uncertain. The CDR3 is 16 residues long. V lost 3 bases, J lost 4 bases, and 9 bases stayed unmatched. For the CDR3, the DNA is TGCGCCAGCAGTCAGCCACGGGACAGCCCGAATCAGCCCCAGCATTTT. Translation: CASSQPRDSPNQPQHF.

V and J are TRBV12-3 or TRBV12-4 and TRBJ2-5; D remains ambiguous. V was cut by 6 bases and J by 0 bases, with 14 bases left in between. This CDR3 contains 15 residues. Here the CDR3 reads CASRGRRSYQETQYF. In nucleotides, the CDR3 is TGTGCCAGCAGGGGCCGGCGCTCGTACCAAGAGACCCAGTACTTC.

Concerning this clonotype itself: The junction differs from germline at one of its ends, possibly a read error. The V and J genes are TRBV10-3 and TRBJ2-1; tentatively, D is TRBD1 or TRBD2 (5 bases each). The CDR3 is made up of 12 amino acids. The germline gives CDR1 ENHRY, CDR2 SYGVKD. Here the CDR3 DNA reads TGTGCCATCAGCAGGGAGAGTTATGAGCGGTTCTTC. Translation: CAISRESYERFF.